This T cell receptor (beta chain) was documented in a study of identical twins. The authors used template switching to add a universal primer site and gave cDNA unique molecular identifiers. TCRdb redid the calling of the 5' RACE reads with MiXCR, one entry per CDR3 protein. The data show 450,000 or so distinct CDR3 sequences, with approximately 24% seen just once and 2.5% to 3.5% held by the top ten. Notes on the study in general: Reduced insertions were recorded for abundant cord blood beta clonotypes, with no such pattern in memory repertoires.

The CDR3 length is 14 residues. Trimming left V 7 bases short and J 0 bases short, with 7 bases between. Per germline, CDR1 LNHDA and CDR2 SQIVND (reference sequence). In regard to this clonotype: The antigen remains unidentified.

These data were also filed under a second study, of T cells expressing NK-cell markers. As that report states: Topping the CD3+CD56-NKG2C+ fraction as well were these clonotypes, in several donors.

The chain combines TRBV19 with TRBJ2-6, with D uncertain. Sequencing was done on a sample of CD4+ T cells sorted from blood. The receptor's source is a woman aged 18 to 35 in good health. The CDR3 loop reads CASTPGSGANVLTF. The CDR3 DNA sequence: TGTGCCAGTACCCCAGGCTCTGGGGCCAACGTCCTGACTTTC.